This passage covers 12 T cell receptor beta chains from one sample sequenced in a study of blood T cell repertoires in COVID-19. The assay was immunoSEQ multiplex PCR, and TCRdb's table has in-frame clones only and misses some. The sample contains 110,000 to 150,000 clones, 80% of which appear only once. Sequences were obtained from peripheral blood. These receptors all come from a woman aged 45-65 years with acute or convalescent COVID-19.

The chain carries TRBV5-1 and TRBJ2-7; 9 positions match TRBD1. CDR1 is SGHRS, CDR2 YFSETQ, per germline. The J segment lost 2 bases and the V segment lost 4 bases, leaving 10 bases of the junction unmatched. The CDR3 has 16 amino acids. The CDR3 region has the DNA TGCGCCAGCAGCACCAGAGGGACAGGGAATCCCTACGAGCAGTACTTC. Its protein is CASSTRGTGNPYEQYF.

The V gene is TRBV6-4, the J gene TRBJ2-3, with 9 bases matching TRBD2. Losses at the gene ends were 4 bases for V and 1 base for J; bases not matched to a gene: 9. The CDR3 totals 17 residues. Germline V gene lookup returns CDR1 MRHNA and CDR2 SNTAGT. DNA for the CDR3: TGTGCCAGCAGTGCCTTCGGCGGGGGGGTAGGCACAGATACGCAGTATTTT. Its protein product is CASSAFGGGVGTDTQYF.

This clone was recorded only once. This sequence joins TRBV12-5 and TRBJ2-6; the D gene is possibly TRBD1 (5 bases). Per the germline V gene, CDR1 is LGHNT and CDR2 is FRNRAP. V was clipped by 2 bases and J by 0 bases, with 20 bases between them. The CDR3 sequence is 20 residues long. As DNA, the CDR3 is TGTGCTAGTGGTTTGAGGTGGGGCGAACTAAAAGGCTCTGGGGCCAACGTCCTGACTTTC. Translated, it gives CASGLRWGELKGSGANVLTF.

The chain combines TRBV11-1 with TRBJ2-4, with D possibly TRBD1 on 7 matching bases. The CDR3 is 15 residues long. The germline V gene has CDR1 SGHAT and CDR2 FQDESV (reference sequence). Deletions cut 3 bases from V and 3 bases from J, with 12 bases between. CDR3 coding DNA: TGTGCCAGCAGCTTCGGCGGGACAGTCAAAAACATTCAGTACTTC. This sequence encodes CASSFGGTVKNIQYF.

V is TRBV6-1 and J is TRBJ1-2, with 12 bases aligning to TRBD1. The germline V gene encodes CDR1 MNHNS and CDR2 SASEGT. Trimming took 2 bases from V and 4 from J; bases not matched to a gene: 5. The CDR3 totals 16 residues. For the CDR3, the DNA is TGTGCCAGCAGTGAAAATGTGGGACAGGGGGCCTATGGCTACACCTTC. Residues: CASSENVGQGAYGYTF.

This clone has more than one count but fewer than ten. Other DNA variants within this sample encode the same CDR3. The chain employs TRBV29-1 and TRBJ1-5; 8 bases are shared with TRBD1. The CDR3 is made up of 12 amino acids. With V trimmed by 5 bases and J by 4 bases, 1 base remained unmatched. In germline, CDR1 is SQVTM, CDR2 ANQGSEA. For the CDR3, the DNA is TGCAGCGTTAGACAGGGGAATCAGCCCCAGCATTTT. The encoded protein is CSVRQGNQPQHF.

The V gene is TRBV20-1, the J gene TRBJ1-2; unclear D gene. Germline CDR1 DFQATT, CDR2 SNEGSKA (reference sequence). The V gene lost 6 bases and the J gene lost 8 bases, with 13 bases spanning the gap. CDR3 size: 11 residues. The CDR3 here is CSASFEVGYTF. The CDR3 coding sequence is TGCAGTGCCAGCTTTGAGGTGGGCTACACCTTC.

The CDR3 DNA is TGTGCCAGCAGTGAAGCTACCGGACAGGGTAGGCGAGGCTACACCTTC. Translated: CASSEATGQGRRGYTF. This chain uses TRBV6-1 with TRBJ1-2; 8 bases map to TRBD1. CDR1 and CDR2 from the germline V gene are MNHNS and SASEGT. With 0 bases clipped from V and 8 bases from J, the junction kept 11 bases outside the gene matches. The CDR3 spans 16 residues.

This clone was counted between two and nine times. The V call is TRBV12-5, the J call TRBJ2-7; 8 bases agree with TRBD1. Germline lookup yields CDR1 LGHNT and CDR2 FRNRAP. The CDR3 extends over 14 amino acids. Losses at the gene ends were 1 base for V and 5 bases for J; bases not matched to a gene: 4. CDR3 nucleotides: TGTGCTAGTGGTTTGGGTGGACAGGGCCACGAGCAGTACTTC. This encodes CASGLGGQGHEQYF.

The chain links TRBV3-1 (or the pseudogene TRBV3-2) to TRBJ2-2; maybe TRBD2 (6 bases). This CDR3 spans 17 amino acids. Germline V gives CDR1 LGHDT, CDR2 YNNKEL (reference sequence). Trimming removed 0 bases from V and 1 base from J, with 12 bases in between. CDR3 in amino acids: CASSQEGGGVNTGELFF. CDR3 DNA sequence: TGTGCCAGCAGCCAAGAAGGTGGCGGGGTGAACACCGGGGAGCTGTTTTTT.

The chain uses TRBV6-5 and TRBJ1-5; D remains ambiguous. Germline V gene sequence: CDR1 MNHEY, CDR2 SVGAGI. V was shortened by 8 bases and J by 5 bases, with 13 bases between the two germline ends. The CDR3 is made up of 13 amino acids. The CDR3 here is CASCPFGDQPQHF. CDR3 sequence (DNA): TGTGCCAGCTGCCCATTCGGGGATCAGCCCCAGCATTTT.

This chain joins TRBV11-1 and TRBJ1-2; maybe TRBD1 (5 bases). Germline CDR1 is SGHAT and CDR2 is FQDESV (reference sequence). CDR3 length: 15 amino acids. Trimming took 3 bases from V and 5 from J, leaving 16 bases between them. CDR3 protein: CASSFGGGARYGYTF. The CDR3, as DNA: TGTGCCAGCAGCTTTGGCGGGGGAGCCCGATATGGCTACACCTTC.